Listed below are T cell receptor beta chains from one sample, sequenced in a study of shared clonotypes between healthy human individuals. The repertoire was sequenced with immunoSEQ multiplex PCR; TCRdb's copy has only in-frame clones and lacks some. This table has about 1.1 million clones, around 82% appearing once. What was sequenced was memory CD4+ T cells from PBMCs. The source is a man younger than 30 in good health. Some clones in this sample may be carry-over from other donors' samples. Both conserved end residues are part of each CDR3. A D gene is named only where the DNA matches it firmly. Size values are once, few and many counts, or a class for expanded clones, and some rows have none.

CDR3nt: TGTGCCAGTCATTCAACAGGGAGCACAGATACGCAGTATTTT
CDR3aa: CASHSTGSTDTQYF
v_gene: TRBV6-5
len: 14
d_gene: .
j_gene: TRBJ2-3
abundance: .

CDR3nt: TGTGCCTGGAGTGAGCTAGCGATTAACAATGAGCAGTTCTTC
CDR3aa: CAWSELAINNEQFF
v_gene: TRBV30
len: 14
d_gene: .
j_gene: TRBJ2-1
abundance: .

CDR3nt: TGTGCCACCCAACGGGAACAGTACTCCTACGAGCAGTACTTC
CDR3aa: CATQREQYSYEQYF
v_gene: TRBV5-5
len: 14
d_gene: .
j_gene: TRBJ2-7
abundance: .

CDR3nt: TGTGCCAGCAGTTTTGACTACTTAGGGAAAAACATTCAGTACTTC
CDR3aa: CASSFDYLGKNIQYF
v_gene: TRBV27
len: 15
d_gene: .
j_gene: TRBJ2-4
abundance: .

CDR3nt: TGTGCCTGGAGTGCTTCAACAGGGAATCAGCCCCAGCATTTT
CDR3aa: CAWSASTGNQPQHF
v_gene: TRBV30
len: 14
d_gene: .
j_gene: TRBJ1-5
abundance: .

CDR3nt: TGTGCCAGTCGGGACGACGGCCTATATGGCTACACCTTC
CDR3aa: CASRDDGLYGYTF
v_gene: TRBV28
len: 13
d_gene: .
j_gene: TRBJ1-2
abundance: .

CDR3nt: TGTGCCACCAGCAGGACTAGCGGGAGGGCCAGTGAGCAGTTCTTC
CDR3aa: CATSRTSGRASEQFF
v_gene: TRBV15
len: 15
d_gene: TRBD2
j_gene: TRBJ2-1
abundance: .

CDR3nt: TGCGCCAGCAGCCACCCCCGGTCAGAAGAGACCCAGTACTTC
CDR3aa: CASSHPRSEETQYF
v_gene: TRBV4-1
len: 14
d_gene: .
j_gene: TRBJ2-5
abundance: .

CDR3nt: TGTGCCAGCCGGGAGACCTTCGACACTGAAGCTTTCTTT
CDR3aa: CASRETFDTEAFF
v_gene: TRBV6-1
len: 13
d_gene: .
j_gene: TRBJ1-1
abundance: .

CDR3nt: TGTGCCAGCAGCATAGACCCGGGGAAGGCCTACGAGCAGTACTTC
CDR3aa: CASSIDPGKAYEQYF
v_gene: TRBV5-4
len: 15
d_gene: .
j_gene: TRBJ2-7
abundance: .

CDR3nt: TGTGCCAGCAGCTTAACCGACACTGAAGCTTTCTTT
CDR3aa: CASSLTDTEAFF
v_gene: TRBV7-3
len: 12
d_gene: .
j_gene: TRBJ1-1
abundance: few

CDR3nt: TGTGCCAGCAGCTACCGGACAGGCGGCGAGACCCAGTACTTC
CDR3aa: CASSYRTGGETQYF
v_gene: TRBV7-9
len: 14
d_gene: TRBD1
j_gene: TRBJ2-5
abundance: once

CDR3nt: TGTGCCAGCTCACCCCCTAGCGGGAGTCTGGACGAGCAGTACTTC
CDR3aa: CASSPPSGSLDEQYF
v_gene: TRBV18
len: 15
d_gene: TRBD2
j_gene: TRBJ2-7
abundance: .

CDR3nt: TGTGCCAGCAGTTTGTCCAGCATGTACACCGGGGAGCTGTTTTTT
CDR3aa: CASSLSSMYTGELFF
v_gene: TRBV28
len: 15
d_gene: .
j_gene: TRBJ2-2
abundance: .

CDR3nt: TGTGCCAGCAGTCGCGACAGGGGCCTGCAGTACTTC
CDR3aa: CASSRDRGLQYF
v_gene: TRBV6-6
len: 12
d_gene: TRBD1
j_gene: TRBJ2-7
abundance: few

CDR3nt: TGTGCCAGCTCACCACCGGGACTAGCTCGCTACGAGCAGTACTTC
CDR3aa: CASSPPGLARYEQYF
v_gene: TRBV18
len: 15
d_gene: TRBD2
j_gene: TRBJ2-7
abundance: .

CDR3nt: TGTGCCAGCAGTTACGGAGCTAACCAAGAGACCCAGTACTTC
CDR3aa: CASSYGANQETQYF
v_gene: TRBV6-5
len: 14
d_gene: .
j_gene: TRBJ2-5
abundance: .

CDR3nt: TGTGCCAGCAGTACGGAGGGAGGGGGCTATGGCTACACCTTC
CDR3aa: CASSTEGGGYGYTF
v_gene: TRBV6-5
len: 14
d_gene: .
j_gene: TRBJ1-2
abundance: few

CDR3nt: TGTGCTAGTGGTTTTCGCCACCTCATACCGGGACTAGCGGGGTCCGGCACAGATACGCAGTATTTT
CDR3aa: CASGFRHLIPGLAGSGTDTQYF
v_gene: TRBV12-5
len: 22
d_gene: TRBD2
j_gene: TRBJ2-3
abundance: .

CDR3nt: TGTGCTAGTCGACCGAACACCGGGGAGCTGTTTTTT
CDR3aa: CASRPNTGELFF
v_gene: TRBV12-5
len: 12
d_gene: .
j_gene: TRBJ2-2
abundance: .

CDR3nt: TGTGCCAGCAGCGAACAGGGGCAAATGAACACTGAAGCTTTCTTT
CDR3aa: CASSEQGQMNTEAFF
v_gene: TRBV9
len: 15
d_gene: TRBD1
j_gene: TRBJ1-1
abundance: .

CDR3nt: TGTGCCAGCAGTTTTTTGAGGAGCCGGTCCCAGCATTTT
CDR3aa: CASSFLRSRSQHF
v_gene: TRBV28
len: 13
d_gene: .
j_gene: TRBJ1-5
abundance: .

CDR3nt: TGTGCCAGTAGCCCTAGGGCACTAGCGGGTTCCAATGAGCAGTTCTTC
CDR3aa: CASSPRALAGSNEQFF
v_gene: TRBV19
len: 16
d_gene: TRBD2
j_gene: TRBJ2-1
abundance: .

CDR3nt: TGCAGCGTTGCCGGGACTAGCGGCACTAGCACAGATACGCAGTATTTT
CDR3aa: CSVAGTSGTSTDTQYF
v_gene: TRBV29-1
len: 16
d_gene: TRBD2
j_gene: TRBJ2-3
abundance: .

CDR3nt: TGCGCCAGCAGCTTGGCGGCCGGCTCTAACTATGGCTACACCTTC
CDR3aa: CASSLAAGSNYGYTF
v_gene: TRBV5-1
len: 15
d_gene: .
j_gene: TRBJ1-2
abundance: once

CDR3nt: TGTGCCAGCAGCTTAGCGCCGGGGGGGAGAGACGAGCAGTACTTC
CDR3aa: CASSLAPGGRDEQYF
v_gene: TRBV7-2
len: 15
d_gene: TRBD2
j_gene: TRBJ2-7
abundance: .

CDR3nt: TGTGCCAGCAGCTACAATAGCGGGAGGGGGCAGACCCAGTACTTC
CDR3aa: CASSYNSGRGQTQYF
v_gene: TRBV5-4
len: 15
d_gene: TRBD2
j_gene: TRBJ2-5
abundance: few

CDR3nt: TGTGCCAGCAGTTTAACGGGGGCCTACAATGAGCAGTTCTTC
CDR3aa: CASSLTGAYNEQFF
v_gene: TRBV28
len: 14
d_gene: .
j_gene: TRBJ2-1
abundance: .

CDR3nt: TGTGCCAGCAGCTTGGGGATTGCGGGAGGGCCTTACGAGCAGTACTTC
CDR3aa: CASSLGIAGGPYEQYF
v_gene: TRBV5-4
len: 16
d_gene: TRBD2
j_gene: TRBJ2-7
abundance: .

CDR3nt: TGTGCCAGCAGCCCGGGACTAGCGGGAACCCATGAGCAGTTCTTC
CDR3aa: CASSPGLAGTHEQFF
v_gene: TRBV2
len: 15
d_gene: TRBD2
j_gene: TRBJ2-1
abundance: .

CDR3nt: TGTGCCAGCATGCCGTCGATTTCCTACGAGCAGTACTTC
CDR3aa: CASMPSISYEQYF
v_gene: TRBV28
len: 13
d_gene: .
j_gene: TRBJ2-7
abundance: once

CDR3nt: TGTGCCAGCAGCCAGCATAGGAATGAGCAGTTCTTC
CDR3aa: CASSQHRNEQFF
v_gene: TRBV7-2
len: 12
d_gene: .
j_gene: TRBJ2-1
abundance: .

CDR3nt: TGTGCCAGCAGCCTTGGACATTCCTACGAGCAGTACTTC
CDR3aa: CASSLGHSYEQYF
v_gene: TRBV11-3
len: 13
d_gene: .
j_gene: TRBJ2-7
abundance: .